The rows below give T cell receptor beta chains drawn from one sample of a study of patients and donors after allogeneic stem cell transplantation. One entry per CDR3 protein results from TCRdb running MiXCR on the RT-PCR reads. The table has about 110,000 distinct CDR3 sequences, around 35% seen once. The sequenced material came from blood, either unsorted or a sorted T cell fraction (not recorded which). The receptors come from a human donor who was either an allogeneic HSCT recipient or a stem cell or donor lymphocyte infusion donor (not recorded which). It is not recorded whose cells these are; they may come from a transplant donor. Both conserved end residues are part of each CDR3. Each record gives: V gene, clone size, J gene, CDR3 length, D gene, CDR3 DNA, CDR3 protein. The D gene is left open where the match is weak. Size is omitted from some rows. Given values are once, few, many or a class for expanded clones.

v_call: TRBV6-2/TRBV6-3; clone_size: NA; j_call: TRBJ2-1; cdr3_length: 17; d_call: TRBD2; cdr3_nt: TGTGCCAGCAGTTATCTAACGGGTAGCGGGACCTACAATGAGCAGTTCTTC; cdr3_aa: CASSYLTGSGTYNEQFF
v_call: TRBV7-9; clone_size: few; j_call: TRBJ1-2; cdr3_length: 14; d_call: NA; cdr3_nt: TGTGCCAGCAGCTTAAGGGGCTTCAACTATGGCTACACCTTC; cdr3_aa: CASSLRGFNYGYTF
v_call: TRBV3-1; clone_size: NA; j_call: TRBJ1-2; cdr3_length: 14; d_call: TRBD1; cdr3_nt: TGTGCCAGCAGACTGACAGGGAAGAAGAGAGGCTACACCTTC; cdr3_aa: CASRLTGKKRGYTF
v_call: TRBV6-5; clone_size: NA; j_call: TRBJ2-1; cdr3_length: 14; d_call: TRBD2; cdr3_nt: TGTGCCAGCAGTCCTAGCGGGATAGACAATGAGCAGTTCTTC; cdr3_aa: CASSPSGIDNEQFF
v_call: TRBV20-1; clone_size: NA; j_call: TRBJ2-4; cdr3_length: 15; d_call: NA; cdr3_nt: TGCAGTGCTGCAACCCCGGACAGGGAGGGAAACATTCAGTACTTC; cdr3_aa: CSAATPDREGNIQYF
v_call: TRBV20-1; clone_size: NA; j_call: TRBJ1-4; cdr3_length: 15; d_call: NA; cdr3_nt: TGCAGTGCTAGAGTTGTGGGTGGAGGGAATGAAAAACTGTTTTTT; cdr3_aa: CSARVVGGGNEKLFF
v_call: TRBV12-3/TRBV12-4; clone_size: NA; j_call: TRBJ2-1; cdr3_length: 14; d_call: TRBD1; cdr3_nt: TGTGCCAGCAGTTTCCCGACAGGGATCGATGAGCAGTTCTTC; cdr3_aa: CASSFPTGIDEQFF
v_call: TRBV6-5; clone_size: many; j_call: TRBJ1-1; cdr3_length: 13; d_call: TRBD1; cdr3_nt: TGTGCCAGCAGTCTAACAGGGGGCACTGAAGCTTTCTTT; cdr3_aa: CASSLTGGTEAFF
v_call: TRBV20-1; clone_size: NA; j_call: TRBJ1-2; cdr3_length: 12; d_call: NA; cdr3_nt: TGCAGTGCTAGAGATGAGGGGTATGGCTACACCTTC; cdr3_aa: CSARDEGYGYTF
v_call: TRBV24-1; clone_size: few; j_call: TRBJ2-1; cdr3_length: 17; d_call: NA; cdr3_nt: TGTGCCACCAGTGATTCGTATAGAGCGGCCACTTACAATGAGCAGTTCTTC; cdr3_aa: CATSDSYRAATYNEQFF
v_call: TRBV6-2/TRBV6-3; clone_size: NA; j_call: TRBJ1-2; cdr3_length: 17; d_call: TRBD1; cdr3_nt: TGTGCCAGCAGTAACCCGGGACAGGGGATTGAGTACTATGGCTACACCTTC; cdr3_aa: CASSNPGQGIEYYGYTF
v_call: TRBV3-1; clone_size: NA; j_call: TRBJ2-2; cdr3_length: 18; d_call: TRBD2; cdr3_nt: TGTGCCAGCAGCCATACGAGGACTAGCGGGAGTAAATTTCGGGAGCTGTTTTTT; cdr3_aa: CASSHTRTSGSKFRELFF
v_call: TRBV11-2; clone_size: NA; j_call: TRBJ1-1; cdr3_length: 17; d_call: NA; cdr3_nt: TGTGCCAGCAGCTTAACCCCTAACCGACTGAAGAACACTGAAGCTTTCTTT; cdr3_aa: CASSLTPNRLKNTEAFF
v_call: TRBV3-1; clone_size: few; j_call: TRBJ2-1; cdr3_length: 16; d_call: TRBD2; cdr3_nt: TGTGCCAGCAGCCGACTAGCGGGAGGGAGTTACAATGAGCAGTTCTTC; cdr3_aa: CASSRLAGGSYNEQFF
v_call: TRBV28; clone_size: few; j_call: TRBJ1-5; cdr3_length: 15; d_call: NA; cdr3_nt: TGTGCCAGCAGTTGGTTTGTTGCAACAAATCAGCCCCAGCATTTT; cdr3_aa: CASSWFVATNQPQHF
v_call: TRBV6-2/TRBV6-3; clone_size: few; j_call: TRBJ2-3; cdr3_length: 10; d_call: NA; cdr3_nt: TGTGCCAGCACCGGAGATACGCAGTATTTT; cdr3_aa: CASTGDTQYF
v_call: TRBV7-2; clone_size: NA; j_call: TRBJ1-1; cdr3_length: 16; d_call: NA; cdr3_nt: TGTGCCAGCAGCTTAGAATCCGGGACACCGAACACTGAAGCTTTCTTT; cdr3_aa: CASSLESGTPNTEAFF